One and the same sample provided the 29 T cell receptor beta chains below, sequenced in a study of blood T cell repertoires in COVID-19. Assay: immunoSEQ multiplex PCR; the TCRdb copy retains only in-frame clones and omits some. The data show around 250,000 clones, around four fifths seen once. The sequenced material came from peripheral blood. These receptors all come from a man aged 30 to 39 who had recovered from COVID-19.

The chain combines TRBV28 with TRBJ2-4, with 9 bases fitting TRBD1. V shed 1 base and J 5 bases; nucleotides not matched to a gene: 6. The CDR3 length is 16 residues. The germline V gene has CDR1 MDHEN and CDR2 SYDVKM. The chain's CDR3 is CASSLLTGGSQNIQYF. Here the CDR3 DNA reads TGTGCCAGCAGTTTATTGACAGGGGGTAGCCAAAACATTCAGTACTTC.

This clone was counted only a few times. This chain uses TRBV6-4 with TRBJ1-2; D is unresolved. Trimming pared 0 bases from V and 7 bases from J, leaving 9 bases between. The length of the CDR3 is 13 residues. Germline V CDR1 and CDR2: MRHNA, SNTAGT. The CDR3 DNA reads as TGTGCCAGCAGTGACTCTGGGGAGGGTGGCTACACCTTC. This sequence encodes CASSDSGEGGYTF.

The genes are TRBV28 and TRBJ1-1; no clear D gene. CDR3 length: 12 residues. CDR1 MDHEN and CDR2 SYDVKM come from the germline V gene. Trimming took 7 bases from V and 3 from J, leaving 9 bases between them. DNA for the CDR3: TGTGCCAGCAAAACACCCTACACTGAAGCTTTCTTT. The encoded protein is CASKTPYTEAFF.

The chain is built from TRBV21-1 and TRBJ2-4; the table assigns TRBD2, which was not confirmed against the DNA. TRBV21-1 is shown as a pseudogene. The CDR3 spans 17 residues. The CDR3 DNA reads TGTGCCAGCAGCCACAAAGAACAAGCGGGGATCAAAAACATTCAGTACTTC. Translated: CASSHKEQAGIKNIQYF.

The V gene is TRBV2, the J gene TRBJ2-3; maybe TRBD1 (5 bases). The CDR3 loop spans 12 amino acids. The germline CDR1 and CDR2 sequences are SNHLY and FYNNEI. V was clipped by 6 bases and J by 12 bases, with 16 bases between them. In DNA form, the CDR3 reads TGTGCCAGCAGGAGTGCCGCAGGGCTACAGTATTTT. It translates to CASRSAAGLQYF.

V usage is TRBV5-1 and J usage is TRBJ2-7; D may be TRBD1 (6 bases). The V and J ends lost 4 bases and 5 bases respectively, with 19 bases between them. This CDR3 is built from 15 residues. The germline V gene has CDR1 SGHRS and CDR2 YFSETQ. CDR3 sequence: CASSKAGAASNEQYF. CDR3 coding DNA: TGCGCCAGCAGCAAGGCAGGGGCAGCGTCGAACGAGCAGTACTTC.

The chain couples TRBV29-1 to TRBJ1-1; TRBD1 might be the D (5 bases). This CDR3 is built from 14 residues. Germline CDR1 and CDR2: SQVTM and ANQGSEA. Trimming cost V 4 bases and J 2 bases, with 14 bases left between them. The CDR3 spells CSVVRREQNTEAFF. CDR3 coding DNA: TGCAGCGTTGTTCGCAGGGAACAAAACACTGAAGCTTTCTTT.

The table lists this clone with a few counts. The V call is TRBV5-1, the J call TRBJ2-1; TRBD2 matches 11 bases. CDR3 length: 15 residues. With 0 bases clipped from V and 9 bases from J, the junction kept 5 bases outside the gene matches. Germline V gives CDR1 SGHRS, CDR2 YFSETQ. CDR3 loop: CASSLVASGGSEQFF. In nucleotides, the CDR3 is TGCGCCAGCAGCTTGGTGGCTAGCGGGGGGTCTGAGCAGTTCTTC.

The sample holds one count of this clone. The CDR3 loop reads CASSPGLGGELFF. The CDR3 DNA is TGTGCCAGCAGCCCGGGACTAGGGGGCGAGCTGTTTTTT. The chain is built from TRBV5-8 and TRBJ2-2; possible D gene TRBD2, 8 bases. Trimming removed 4 bases from V and 11 bases from J, with 15 bases in between. Germline V gene data show CDR1 as SGHTS and CDR2 as YDEGEE. CDR3 size: 13 residues.

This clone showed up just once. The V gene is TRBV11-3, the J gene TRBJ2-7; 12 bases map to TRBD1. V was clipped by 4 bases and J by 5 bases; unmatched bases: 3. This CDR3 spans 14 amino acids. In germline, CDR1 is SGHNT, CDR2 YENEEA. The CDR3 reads CASSSGQGADEQYF. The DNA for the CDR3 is TGTGCCAGCAGCTCGGGACAGGGGGCTGACGAGCAGTACTTC.

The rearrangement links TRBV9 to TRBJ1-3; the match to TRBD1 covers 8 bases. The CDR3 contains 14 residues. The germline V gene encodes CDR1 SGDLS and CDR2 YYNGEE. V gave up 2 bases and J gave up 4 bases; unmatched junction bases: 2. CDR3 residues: CASSVWTGGNTIYF. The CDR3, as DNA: TGTGCCAGCAGCGTGTGGACAGGGGGAAACACCATATATTTT.

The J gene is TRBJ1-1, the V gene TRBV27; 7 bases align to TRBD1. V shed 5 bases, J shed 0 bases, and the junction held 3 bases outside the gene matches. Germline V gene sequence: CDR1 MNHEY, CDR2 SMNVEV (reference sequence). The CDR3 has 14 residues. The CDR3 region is CASSAQGMNTEAFF. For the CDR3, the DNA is TGTGCCAGCAGTGCACAGGGGATGAACACTGAAGCTTTCTTT.

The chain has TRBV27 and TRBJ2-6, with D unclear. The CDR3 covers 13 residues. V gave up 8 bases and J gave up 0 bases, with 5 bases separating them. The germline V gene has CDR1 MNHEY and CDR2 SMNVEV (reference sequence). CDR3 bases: TGTGCCAGCCAAAACTCTGGGGCCAACGTCCTGACTTTC. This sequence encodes CASQNSGANVLTF. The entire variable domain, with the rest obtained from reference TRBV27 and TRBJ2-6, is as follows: EAQVTQNPRYLITVTGKKLTVTCSQNMNHEYMSWYRQDPGLGLRQIYYSMNVEVTDKGDVPEGYKVSRKEKRNFPLILESPSPNQTSLYFCASQNSGANVLTFGAGSRLTVL.

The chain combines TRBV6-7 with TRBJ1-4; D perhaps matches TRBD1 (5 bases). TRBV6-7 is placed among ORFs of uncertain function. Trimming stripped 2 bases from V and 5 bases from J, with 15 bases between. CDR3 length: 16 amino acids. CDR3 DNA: TGTGCCAGCAGTTACCCACGCCGTCGGGGGAATGAAAAACTGTTTTTT. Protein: CASSYPRRRGNEKLFF.

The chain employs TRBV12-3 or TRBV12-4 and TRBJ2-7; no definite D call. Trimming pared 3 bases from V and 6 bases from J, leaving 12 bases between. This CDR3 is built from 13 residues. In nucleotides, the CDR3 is TGTGCCAGCAGTTTTTCGACTTTCTCCGAGCAGTACTTC. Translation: CASSFSTFSEQYF.

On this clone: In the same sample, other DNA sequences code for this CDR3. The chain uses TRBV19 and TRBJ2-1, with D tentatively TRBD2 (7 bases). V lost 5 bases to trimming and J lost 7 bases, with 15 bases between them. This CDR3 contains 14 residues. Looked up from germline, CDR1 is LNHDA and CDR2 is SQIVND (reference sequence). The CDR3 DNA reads TGTGCCAGTAGTTTGGGGGGGGGCCTGAATGAGCAGTTCTTC. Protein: CASSLGGGLNEQFF.

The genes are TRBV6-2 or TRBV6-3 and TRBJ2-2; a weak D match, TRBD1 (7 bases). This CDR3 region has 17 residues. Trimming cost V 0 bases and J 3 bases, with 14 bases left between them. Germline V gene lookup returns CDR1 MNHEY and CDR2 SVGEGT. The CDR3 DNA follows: TGTGCCAGCAGTTACTCCCAAGACAGGGAGGACACCGGGGAGCTGTTTTTT. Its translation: CASSYSQDREDTGELFF.

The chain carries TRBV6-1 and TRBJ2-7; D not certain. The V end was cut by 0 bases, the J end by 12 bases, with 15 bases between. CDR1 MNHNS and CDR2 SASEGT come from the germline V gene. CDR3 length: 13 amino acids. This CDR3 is CASSEALQPGPYV. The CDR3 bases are TGTGCCAGCAGTGAAGCGCTTCAGCCGGGTCCGTACGTC.

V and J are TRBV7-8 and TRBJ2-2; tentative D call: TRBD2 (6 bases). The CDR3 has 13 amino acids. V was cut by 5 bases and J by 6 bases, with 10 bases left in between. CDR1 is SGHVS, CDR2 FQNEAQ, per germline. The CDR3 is CASSPWGAGELFF. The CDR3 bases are TGTGCCAGCAGCCCGTGGGGGGCCGGGGAGCTGTTTTTT.

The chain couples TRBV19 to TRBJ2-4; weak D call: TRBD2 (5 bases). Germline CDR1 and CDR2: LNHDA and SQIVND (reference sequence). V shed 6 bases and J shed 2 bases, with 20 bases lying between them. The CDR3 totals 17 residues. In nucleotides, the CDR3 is TGTGCCAGTAGCCTAACACATGCCGCGACTACCAAAAACATTCAGTACTTC. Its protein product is CASSLTHAATTKNIQYF. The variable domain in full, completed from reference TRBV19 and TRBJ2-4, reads DGGITQSPKYLFRKEGQNVTLSCEQNLNHDAMYWYRQDPGQGLRLIYYSQIVNDFQKGDIAEGYSVSREKKESFPLTVTSAQKNPTAFYLCASSLTHAATTKNIQYFGAGTRLSVL.

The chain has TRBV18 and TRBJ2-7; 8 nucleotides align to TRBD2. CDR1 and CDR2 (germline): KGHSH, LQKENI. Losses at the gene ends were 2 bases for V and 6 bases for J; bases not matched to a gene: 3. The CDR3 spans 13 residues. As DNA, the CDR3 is TGTGCCAGCTCACCAGGCGGGGGGCGCGAGCAGTACGTC. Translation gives CASSPGGGREQYV.

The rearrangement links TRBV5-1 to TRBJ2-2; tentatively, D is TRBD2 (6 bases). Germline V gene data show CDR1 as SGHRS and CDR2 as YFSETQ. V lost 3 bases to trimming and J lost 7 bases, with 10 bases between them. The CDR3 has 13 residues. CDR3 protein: CASSSGLHGELFF. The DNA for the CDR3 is TGCGCCAGCAGCTCGGGACTCCACGGGGAGCTGTTTTTT.

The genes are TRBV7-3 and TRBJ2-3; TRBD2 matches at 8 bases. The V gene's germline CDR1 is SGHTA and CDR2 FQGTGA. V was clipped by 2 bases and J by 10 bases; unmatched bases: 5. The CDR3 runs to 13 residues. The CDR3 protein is CASSLSPREAQYF. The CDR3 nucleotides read TGTGCCAGCAGCTTATCCCCGCGGGAGGCGCAGTATTTT.

The CDR3 protein is CASSRGQGLNQPQHF. The CDR3 coding sequence is TGTGCCAGCAGCAGAGGACAGGGGCTTAATCAGCCCCAGCATTTT. This chain links TRBV27 with TRBJ1-5, with 9 bases that match TRBD1. Trimming cost V 6 bases and J 4 bases; bases outside gene matches: 7. CDR1 and CDR2 (germline): MNHEY, SMNVEV (reference sequence). The CDR3 extends over 15 amino acids.

CDR3 nucleotide sequence: TGCAGTGCTAGTTTTTCCGGAGGTAGAGATAATTCACCCCTCCACTTT. Translating it yields CSASFSGGRDNSPLHF. This sequence joins TRBV20-1 and TRBJ1-6; D not resolved. The CDR3 runs 16 residues. From germline, CDR1 is DFQATT and CDR2 SNEGSKA (reference sequence). V lost 3 bases to trimming and J lost 5 bases, with 17 bases between them.

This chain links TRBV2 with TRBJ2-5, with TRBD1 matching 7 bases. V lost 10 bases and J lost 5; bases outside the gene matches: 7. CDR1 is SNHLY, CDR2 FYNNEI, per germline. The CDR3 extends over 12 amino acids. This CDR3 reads CATKRDSETQYF. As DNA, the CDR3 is TGTGCCACCAAGAGGGACAGCGAGACCCAGTACTTC.

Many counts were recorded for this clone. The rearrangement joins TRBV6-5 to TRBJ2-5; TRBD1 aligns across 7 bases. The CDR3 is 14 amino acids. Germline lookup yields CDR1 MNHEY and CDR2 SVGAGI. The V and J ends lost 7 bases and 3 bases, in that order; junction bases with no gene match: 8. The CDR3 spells CASKLDRAKETQYF. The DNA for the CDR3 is TGTGCCAGCAAACTTGACAGGGCCAAAGAGACCCAGTACTTC.

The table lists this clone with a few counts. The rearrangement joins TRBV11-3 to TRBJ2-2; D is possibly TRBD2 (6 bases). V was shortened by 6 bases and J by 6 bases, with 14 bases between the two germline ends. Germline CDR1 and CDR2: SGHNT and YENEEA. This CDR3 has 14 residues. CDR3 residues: CASSPGGSAGELFF. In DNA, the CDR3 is TGTGCCAGCAGTCCCGGGGGAAGCGCCGGGGAGCTGTTTTTT.

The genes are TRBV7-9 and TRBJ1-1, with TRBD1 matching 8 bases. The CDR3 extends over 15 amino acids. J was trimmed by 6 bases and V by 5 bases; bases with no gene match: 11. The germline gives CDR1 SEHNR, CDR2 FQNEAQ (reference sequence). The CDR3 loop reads CASSPYDRGLSEAFF. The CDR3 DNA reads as TGTGCCAGCAGCCCTTACGACAGGGGTCTCTCTGAAGCTTTCTTT. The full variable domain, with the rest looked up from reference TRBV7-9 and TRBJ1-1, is DTGVSQNPRHKITKRGQNVTFRCDPISEHNRLYWYRQTLGQGPEFLTYFQNEAQLEKSRLLSDRFSAERPKGSFSTLEIQRTEQGDSAMYLCASSPYDRGLSEAFFGQGTRLTVV.